This TCR beta chain is drawn from a study of T cell clones after liver transplantation. Study-level information: A pre-transplant mixed lymphocyte reaction with TCRbeta sequencing defined graft-donor-reactive clones followed in post-transplant blood.

Sequencing used immunoSEQ multiplex PCR; TCRdb keeps in-frame clones, though not all of them. Here the sample spans around 70,000 clones, 80% to 95% being singletons. V lost 3 bases to trimming and J lost 0 bases; unmatched junction nucleotides: 5. Germline assignment: CDR1 MNHEY and CDR2 SMNVEV (reference sequence). This CDR3 is built from 15 residues. Sample: CD4+ T cells from blood, taken roughly 26 months after liver transplant. The origin of this receptor is a human patient who received a liver transplant. Some T cells may be supplied by the graft donor. The rearrangement links TRBV27 to TRBJ2-7; 7 positions agree with TRBD2. The CDR3 nucleotides read TGTGCCAGCAGTTTGGGAGGGAGCGACTCCTACGAGCAGTACTTC. It is translated as CASSLGGSDSYEQYF.